The clone carrying this T cell receptor (beta chain) was counted once. The data stem from a study of Ad26.COV2.S vaccination and SARS-CoV-2 variants. From germline, CDR1 is SGHNT and CDR2 YENEEA. Trimming took off 0 bases at V and 9 bases at J, with 9 bases between the two ends. The CDR3 has 13 amino acids. Sample treatment: 15 to 20 received Ad26.COV2.S at low or high dose, single or two shots; roughly five received placebo; per-sample allocation not given. The samples date from day 63 after the first vaccine or placebo injection. Repertoires were generated with immunoSEQ multiplex PCR, while TCRdb's copy carries only in-frame clones and drops some. This table holds 350,000 to 550,000 clones, roughly nine tenths found once.

The input for sequencing was peripheral blood, taken in a trial of Ad26.COV2.S vaccine versus placebo. The clonotype comes from a person between 18 and 59 years old who received the Ad26.COV2.S COVID-19 vaccine or a placebo. V usage is TRBV11-3 and J usage is TRBJ2-1, with unresolved D. This chain's CDR3 is CASSLDLIGEQFF. The CDR3, as DNA: TGTGCCAGCAGCTTAGATCTTATTGGTGAGCAGTTCTTC.